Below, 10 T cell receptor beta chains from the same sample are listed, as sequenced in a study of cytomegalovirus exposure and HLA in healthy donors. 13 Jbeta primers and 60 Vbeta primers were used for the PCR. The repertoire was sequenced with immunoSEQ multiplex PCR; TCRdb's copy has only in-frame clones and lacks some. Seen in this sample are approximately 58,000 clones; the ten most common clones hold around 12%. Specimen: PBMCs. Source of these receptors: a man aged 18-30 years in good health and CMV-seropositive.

The CDR3 here is CASSSGASSYNEQFF. The CDR3 nucleotides read TGTGCCAGCAGTTCGGGTGCAAGCTCCTACAATGAGCAGTTCTTC. The chain is built from TRBV27 and TRBJ2-1; D is unresolved. With 4 bases removed from V and 0 bases from J, the gap between germline ends came to 10 bases. The CDR3 sequence is 15 residues long. CDR1 is MNHEY and CDR2 is SMNVEV in the germline V gene (reference sequence).

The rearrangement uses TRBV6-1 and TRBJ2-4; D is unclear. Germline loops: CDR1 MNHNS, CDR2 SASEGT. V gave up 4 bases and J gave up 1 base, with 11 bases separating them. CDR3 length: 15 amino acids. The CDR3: CASSGQSLAKNIQYF. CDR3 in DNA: TGTGCCAGCAGTGGGCAGTCGCTGGCCAAAAACATTCAGTACTTC.

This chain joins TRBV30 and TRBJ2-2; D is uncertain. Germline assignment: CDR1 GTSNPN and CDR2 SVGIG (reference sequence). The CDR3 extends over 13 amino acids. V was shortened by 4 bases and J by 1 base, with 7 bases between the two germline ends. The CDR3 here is CAWKSQNTGELFF. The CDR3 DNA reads TGTGCCTGGAAAAGCCAGAACACCGGGGAGCTGTTTTTT.

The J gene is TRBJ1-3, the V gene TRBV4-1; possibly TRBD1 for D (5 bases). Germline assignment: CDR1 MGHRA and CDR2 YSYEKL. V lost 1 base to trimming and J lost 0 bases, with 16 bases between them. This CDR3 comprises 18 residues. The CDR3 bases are TGCGCCAGCAGCCAAGTGTGGGGGGACCTAGACTCTGGAAACACCATATATTTT. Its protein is CASSQVWGDLDSGNTIYF.

CDR3 in DNA: TGTGCCAGCAGCGTAGGGACTAGCAGTACCTACGAGCAGTACTTC. It yields the protein CASSVGTSSTYEQYF. V is TRBV9 and J is TRBJ2-7; 8 bases fit TRBD2. The CDR3 extends over 15 amino acids. V was pared by 0 bases and J by 2 bases, with 4 bases of the junction left unmatched. Germline V gives CDR1 SGDLS, CDR2 YYNGEE.

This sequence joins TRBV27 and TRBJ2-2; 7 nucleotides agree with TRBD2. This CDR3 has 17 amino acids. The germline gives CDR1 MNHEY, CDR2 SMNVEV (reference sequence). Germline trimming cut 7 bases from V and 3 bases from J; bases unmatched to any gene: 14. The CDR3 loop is CASKEGTQTSYTGELFF. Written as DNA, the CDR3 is TGTGCCAGCAAAGAGGGCACCCAGACTAGCTACACCGGGGAGCTGTTTTTT.

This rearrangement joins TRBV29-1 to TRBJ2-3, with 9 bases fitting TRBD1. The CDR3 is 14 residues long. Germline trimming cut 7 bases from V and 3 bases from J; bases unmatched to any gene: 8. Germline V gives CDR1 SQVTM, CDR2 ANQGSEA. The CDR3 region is CSAAQGAVTDTQYF. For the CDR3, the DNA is TGCAGCGCAGCACAGGGGGCAGTGACAGATACGCAGTATTTT.

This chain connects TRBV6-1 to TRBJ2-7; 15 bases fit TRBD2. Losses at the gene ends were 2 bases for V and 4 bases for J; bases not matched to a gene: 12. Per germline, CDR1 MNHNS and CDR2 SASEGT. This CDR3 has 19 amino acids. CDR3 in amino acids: CASSEPGLAGGSVGYEQYF. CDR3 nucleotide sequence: TGTGCCAGCAGTGAACCGGGACTAGCGGGAGGATCAGTAGGGTACGAGCAGTACTTC.

CDR3: CASRGTVSETQYF. CDR3 nucleotide sequence: TGTGCCAGCAGGGGGACAGTCAGCGAGACCCAGTACTTC. V gene TRBV2 combines with J gene TRBJ2-5; 7 nucleotides line up with TRBD1. CDR1 is SNHLY, CDR2 FYNNEI, per germline. The CDR3 totals 13 residues. V trimming: 6 bases; J trimming: 5 bases; junction bases outside the gene matches: 6.

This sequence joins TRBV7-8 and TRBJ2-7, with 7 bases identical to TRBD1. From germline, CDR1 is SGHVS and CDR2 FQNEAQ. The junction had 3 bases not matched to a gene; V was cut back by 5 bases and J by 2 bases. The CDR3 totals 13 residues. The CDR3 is CASSHRGTYEQYF. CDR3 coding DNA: TGTGCCAGCAGCCACAGGGGCACCTACGAGCAGTACTTC.